This T cell receptor beta chain was sequenced during a study of T-cell reconstitution after alpha-beta-depleted transplantation in children. The authors prepared the TCRbeta library with unique molecular identifiers. TCRdb processed the PCR reads anew with MiXCR; each CDR3 protein has one entry. Of 350,000 to 450,000 distinct CDR3 sequences in the sample, about 20% were seen once. The sequencing used PBMCs from the stem cell graft donor, collected from the stem cell graft. The origin of this receptor is a human donor who donated a stem cell graft to a child with acute myeloid leukemia.

CDR3 bases: TGCGCCAGCAGCAACGGACTAGCGGGAGCGTACAATGAGCAGTTCTTC. It codes for CASSNGLAGAYNEQFF. The chain uses TRBV5-1 and TRBJ2-1; 13 bases match TRBD2. Germline V gene sequence: CDR1 SGHRS, CDR2 YFSETQ. The CDR3 spans 16 residues. Trimming cost V 4 bases and J 4 bases; bases outside gene matches: 5.